The rows below give T cell receptor beta chains drawn from one sample of a study of T cells in Graves' hyperthyroidism and ophthalmopathy. MiXCR, run by TCRdb on the multiplex PCR reads, gives a single entry per CDR3 protein. The sample consists of 730,000 or so distinct CDR3 sequences, around 19% of them appearing once. The sample consisted of blood. These receptor sequences come from a woman aged 50 to 65 with Graves' hyperthyroidism that later progressed to Graves' ophthalmopathy. Each CDR3 is given with its conserved first and last residue. The order of the fields is D gene, clone size, V gene, J gene, CDR3 protein, CDR3 DNA. The D gene is left open where the match is weak. The size entry is marked missing in some rows and otherwise reads once, few, many or a size class.

D: .
size: few
V: TRBV20-1
J: TRBJ2-1
CDR3: CSARDIIRGYNEQFF
DNA: TGCAGTGCTAGAGATATAATCCGCGGATATAATGAGCAGTTCTTC

D: .
size: many
V: TRBV7-9
J: TRBJ1-2
CDR3: CASSLGVGVYGYTF
DNA: TGTGCCAGCAGCTTAGGGGTTGGGGTCTATGGCTACACCTTC

D: TRBD1
size: .
V: TRBV12-3/TRBV12-4
J: TRBJ1-1
CDR3: CASSHGTGPLMNTEAFF
DNA: TGTGCCAGCAGCCATGGGACAGGGCCCCTCATGAACACTGAAGCTTTCTTT

D: .
size: many
V: TRBV11-2
J: TRBJ1-1
CDR3: CASSFNRIAEAFF
DNA: TGTGCCAGCAGCTTCAACAGAATCGCTGAAGCTTTCTTT

D: .
size: once
V: TRBV10-3
J: TRBJ2-2
CDR3: CAIRTQGRVTGELFF
DNA: TGTGCCATCAGGACCCAGGGCAGGGTCACCGGGGAGCTGTTTTTT

D: .
size: many
V: TRBV20-1
J: TRBJ2-3
CDR3: CSARTPSSTDTQYF
DNA: TGCAGTGCTAGAACGCCTAGCTCCACAGATACGCAGTATTTT

D: TRBD1
size: few
V: TRBV10-2
J: TRBJ2-5
CDR3: CASRLGQGPGETQYF
DNA: TGCGCCAGCAGACTCGGACAGGGGCCAGGGGAGACCCAGTACTTC

D: .
size: .
V: TRBV7-3
J: TRBJ2-1
CDR3: CASSYTTEKFF
DNA: TGTGCCAGCAGCTATACGACAGAGAAGTTCTTC

D: TRBD1
size: .
V: TRBV19
J: TRBJ2-1
CDR3: CASMGQDYNEQFF
DNA: TGTGCCAGTATGGGACAGGACTACAATGAGCAGTTCTTC

D: TRBD2
size: .
V: TRBV5-1
J: TRBJ2-3
CDR3: CASSGRLAGEVDTQYF
DNA: TGCGCCAGCAGCGGACGACTAGCGGGGGAAGTAGATACGCAGTATTTT